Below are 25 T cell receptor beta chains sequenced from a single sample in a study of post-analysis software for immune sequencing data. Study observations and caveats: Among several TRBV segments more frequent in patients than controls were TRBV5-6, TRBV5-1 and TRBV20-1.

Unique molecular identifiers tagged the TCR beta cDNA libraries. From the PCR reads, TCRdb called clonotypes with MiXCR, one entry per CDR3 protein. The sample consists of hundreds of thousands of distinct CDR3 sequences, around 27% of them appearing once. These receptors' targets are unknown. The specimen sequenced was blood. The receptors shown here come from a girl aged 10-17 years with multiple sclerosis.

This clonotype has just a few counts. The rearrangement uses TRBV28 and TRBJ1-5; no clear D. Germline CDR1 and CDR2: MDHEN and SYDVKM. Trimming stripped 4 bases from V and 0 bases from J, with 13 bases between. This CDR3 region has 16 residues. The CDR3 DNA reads TGTGCCAGCAGTTCGAACCAGGACTATAGCAATCAGCCCCAGCATTTT. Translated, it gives CASSSNQDYSNQPQHF.

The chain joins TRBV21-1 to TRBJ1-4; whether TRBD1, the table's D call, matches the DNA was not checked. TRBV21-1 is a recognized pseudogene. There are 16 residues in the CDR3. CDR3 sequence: CASSKTAWGDNEKLFF. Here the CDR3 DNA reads TGTGCCAGCAGCAAAACGGCTTGGGGGGATAATGAAAAACTGTTTTTT.

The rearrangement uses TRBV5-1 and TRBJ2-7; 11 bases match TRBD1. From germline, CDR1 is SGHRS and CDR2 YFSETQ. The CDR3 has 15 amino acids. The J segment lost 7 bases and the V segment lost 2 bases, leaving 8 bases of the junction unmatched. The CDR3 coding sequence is TGCGCCAGCAGCTTTGGGGGACAGGGGGTTCGTGAGCAGTACTTC. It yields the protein CASSFGGQGVREQYF.

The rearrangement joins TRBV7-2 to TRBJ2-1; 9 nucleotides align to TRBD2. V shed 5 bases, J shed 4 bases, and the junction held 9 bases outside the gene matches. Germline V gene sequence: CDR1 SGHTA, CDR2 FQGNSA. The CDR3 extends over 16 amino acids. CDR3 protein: CASSPPGLALYNEQFF. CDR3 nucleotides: TGTGCCAGCAGCCCACCGGGACTAGCATTATACAATGAGCAGTTCTTC.

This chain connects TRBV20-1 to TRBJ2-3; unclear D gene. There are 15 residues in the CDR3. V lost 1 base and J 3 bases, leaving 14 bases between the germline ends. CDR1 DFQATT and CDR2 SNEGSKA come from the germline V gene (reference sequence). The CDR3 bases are TGCAGTGCTAGAGTGGGATCAGGTGGGACAGATACGCAGTATTTT. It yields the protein CSARVGSGGTDTQYF.

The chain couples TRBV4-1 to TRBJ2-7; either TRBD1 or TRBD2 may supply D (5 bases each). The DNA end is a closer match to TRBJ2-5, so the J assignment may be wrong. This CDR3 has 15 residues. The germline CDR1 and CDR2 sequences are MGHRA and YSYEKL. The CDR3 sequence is CASSQVGAAGETQYF. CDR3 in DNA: TGCGCCAGCAGCCAAGTCGGAGCGGCAGGGGAGACCCAGTACTTC.

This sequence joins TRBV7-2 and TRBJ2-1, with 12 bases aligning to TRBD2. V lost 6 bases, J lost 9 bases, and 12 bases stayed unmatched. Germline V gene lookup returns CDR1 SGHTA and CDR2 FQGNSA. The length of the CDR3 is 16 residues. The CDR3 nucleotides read TGTGCCAGCAGTCGAGGACCTAGCGGGAGGGGCGGTGAGCAGTTCTTC. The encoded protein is CASSRGPSGRGGEQFF.

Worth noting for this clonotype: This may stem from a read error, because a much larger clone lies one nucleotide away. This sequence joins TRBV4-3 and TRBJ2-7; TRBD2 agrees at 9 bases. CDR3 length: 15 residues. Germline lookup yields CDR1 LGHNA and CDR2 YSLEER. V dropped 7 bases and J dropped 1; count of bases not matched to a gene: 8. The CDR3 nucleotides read TGCGCCAGCAACCTAAACAGCGGGAGGTCCTACGAGCAGTACTTC. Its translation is CASNLNSGRSYEQYF.

CDR3 sequence reads: CASSLGLAHIGETQYF. Here the CDR3 DNA reads TGTGCCAGCAGCTTAGGACTAGCGCATATCGGGGAGACCCAGTACTTC. The rearrangement joins TRBV7-9 to TRBJ2-5, with 8 bases matching TRBD2. The germline gives CDR1 SEHNR, CDR2 FQNEAQ (reference sequence). The CDR3 covers 16 residues. V trimming: 1 base; J trimming: 5 bases; junction bases outside the gene matches: 9.

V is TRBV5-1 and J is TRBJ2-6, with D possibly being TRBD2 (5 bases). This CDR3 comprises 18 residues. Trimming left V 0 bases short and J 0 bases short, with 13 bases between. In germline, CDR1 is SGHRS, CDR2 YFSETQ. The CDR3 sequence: CASSLAVGGASGANVLTF. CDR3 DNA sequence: TGCGCCAGCAGCTTGGCGGTAGGAGGCGCCTCTGGGGCCAACGTCCTGACTTTC.

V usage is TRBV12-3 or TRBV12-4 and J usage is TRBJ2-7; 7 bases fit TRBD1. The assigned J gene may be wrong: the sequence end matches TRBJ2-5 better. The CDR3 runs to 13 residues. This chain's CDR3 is CASSQNRGETQYF. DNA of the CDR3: TGTGCCAGCAGTCAAAACAGGGGAGAGACCCAGTACTTC.

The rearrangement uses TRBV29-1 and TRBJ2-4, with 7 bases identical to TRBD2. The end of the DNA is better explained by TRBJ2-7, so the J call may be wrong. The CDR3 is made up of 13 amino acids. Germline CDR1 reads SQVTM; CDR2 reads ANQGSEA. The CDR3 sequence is CSVARDYSYEQYF. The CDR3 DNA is TGCAGCGTTGCCAGGGACTACTCCTACGAGCAGTACTTC.

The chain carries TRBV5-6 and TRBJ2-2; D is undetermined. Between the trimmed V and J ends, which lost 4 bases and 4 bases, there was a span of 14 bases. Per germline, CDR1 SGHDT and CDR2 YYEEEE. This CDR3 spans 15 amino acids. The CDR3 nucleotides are TGTGCCAGCAGCCTGCCGGTTGGCTCCACCGGGGAGCTGTTTTTT. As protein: CASSLPVGSTGELFF. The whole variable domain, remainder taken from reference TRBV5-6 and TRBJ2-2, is DAGVTQSPTHLIKTRGQQVTLRCSPKSGHDTVSWYQQALGQGPQFIFQYYEEEERQRGNFPDRFSGHQFPNYSSELNVNALLLGDSALYLCASSLPVGSTGELFFGEGSRLTVL.

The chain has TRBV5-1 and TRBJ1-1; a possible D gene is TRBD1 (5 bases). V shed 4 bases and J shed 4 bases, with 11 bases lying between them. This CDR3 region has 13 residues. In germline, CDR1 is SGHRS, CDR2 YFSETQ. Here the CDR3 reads CASSPAGGTEAFF. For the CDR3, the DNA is TGCGCCAGCAGCCCTGCTGGGGGCACTGAAGCTTTCTTT.

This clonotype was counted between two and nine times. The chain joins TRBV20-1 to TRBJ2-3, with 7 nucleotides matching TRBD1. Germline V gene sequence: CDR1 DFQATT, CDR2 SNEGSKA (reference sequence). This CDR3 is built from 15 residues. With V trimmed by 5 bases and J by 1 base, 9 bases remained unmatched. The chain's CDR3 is CSADDRARGTDTQYF. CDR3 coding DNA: TGCAGTGCTGACGACAGGGCGAGAGGCACAGATACGCAGTATTTT.

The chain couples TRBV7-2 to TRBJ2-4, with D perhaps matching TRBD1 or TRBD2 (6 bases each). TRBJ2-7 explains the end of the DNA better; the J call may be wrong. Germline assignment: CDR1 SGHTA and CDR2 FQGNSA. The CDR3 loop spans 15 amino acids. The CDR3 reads CASSLEGESTYEQYF. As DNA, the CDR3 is TGTGCCAGCAGCTTGGAGGGGGAGTCGACCTACGAGCAGTACTTC.

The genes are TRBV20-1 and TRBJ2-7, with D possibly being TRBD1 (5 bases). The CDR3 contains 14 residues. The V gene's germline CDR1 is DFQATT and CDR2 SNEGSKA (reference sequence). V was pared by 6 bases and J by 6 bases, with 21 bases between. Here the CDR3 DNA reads TGCAGTGCCATGACCGCAGGGCGGTTTGGCGAGCAGTACTTC. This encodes CSAMTAGRFGEQYF.

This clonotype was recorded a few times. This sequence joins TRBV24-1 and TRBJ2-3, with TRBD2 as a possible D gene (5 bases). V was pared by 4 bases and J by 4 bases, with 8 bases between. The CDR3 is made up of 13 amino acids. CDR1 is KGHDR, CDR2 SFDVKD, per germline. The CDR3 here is CATSEAAADTQYF. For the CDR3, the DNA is TGTGCCACCAGTGAAGCGGCTGCAGATACGCAGTATTTT.

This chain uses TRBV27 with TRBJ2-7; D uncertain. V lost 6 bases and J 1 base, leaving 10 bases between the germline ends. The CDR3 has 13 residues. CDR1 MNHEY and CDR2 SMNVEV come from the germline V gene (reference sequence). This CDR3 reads CASSPVRSYEQYF. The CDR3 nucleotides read TGTGCCAGCAGCCCAGTCAGGTCCTACGAGCAGTACTTC.

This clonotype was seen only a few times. The CDR3 sequence is CAISGGTYNEQFF. The CDR3 coding sequence is TGTGCCATCAGTGGGGGGACCTACAATGAGCAGTTCTTC. The chain carries TRBV10-3 and TRBJ2-1; D possibly uses TRBD1 or TRBD2 (5 bases each). The germline gives CDR1 ENHRY, CDR2 SYGVKD. This CDR3 is built from 13 residues. Trimming stripped 4 bases from V and 2 bases from J, with 6 bases between.

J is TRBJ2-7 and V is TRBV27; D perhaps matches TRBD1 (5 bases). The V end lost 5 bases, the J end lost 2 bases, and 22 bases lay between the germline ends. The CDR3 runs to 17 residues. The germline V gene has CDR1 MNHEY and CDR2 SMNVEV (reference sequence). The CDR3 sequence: CASSLHAPETATYEQYF. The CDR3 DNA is TGTGCCAGCAGTCTACACGCCCCCGAGACAGCCACCTACGAGCAGTACTTC.

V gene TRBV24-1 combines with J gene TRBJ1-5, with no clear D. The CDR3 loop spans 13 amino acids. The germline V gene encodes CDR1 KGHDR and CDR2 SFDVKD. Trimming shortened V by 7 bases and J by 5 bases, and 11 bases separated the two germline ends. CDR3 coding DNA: TGTGCCACCAGCGACCGTACTTATCAGCCCCAGCATTTT. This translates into CATSDRTYQPQHF.

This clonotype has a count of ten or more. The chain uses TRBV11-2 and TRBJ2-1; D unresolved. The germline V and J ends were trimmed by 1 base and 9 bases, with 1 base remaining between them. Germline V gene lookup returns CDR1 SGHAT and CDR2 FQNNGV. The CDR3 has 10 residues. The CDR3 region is CASSLGEQFF. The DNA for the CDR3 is TGTGCCAGCAGCTTAGGTGAGCAGTTCTTC.

The chain's CDR3 is CASSESLLGDRGPGTEAFF. The CDR3 DNA is TGCGCCAGCAGTGAGTCCTTGCTGGGGGACAGGGGGCCGGGCACTGAAGCTTTCTTT. The rearrangement links TRBV10-2 to TRBJ1-1, with 12 nucleotides matching TRBD1. V dropped 0 bases and J dropped 4; count of bases not matched to a gene: 12. Germline V gene sequence: CDR1 WSHSY, CDR2 SAAADI. The CDR3 contains 19 residues.

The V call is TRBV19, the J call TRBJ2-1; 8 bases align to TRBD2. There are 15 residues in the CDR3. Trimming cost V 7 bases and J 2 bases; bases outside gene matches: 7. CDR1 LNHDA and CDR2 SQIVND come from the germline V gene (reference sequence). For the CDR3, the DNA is TGTGCCAGTATTGCCGGACTAGCCCCCTACAATGAGCAGTTCTTC. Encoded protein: CASIAGLAPYNEQFF.